This TCR beta chain emerged from a study of shared clonotypes between healthy human individuals. Study-wide background: Sampling drew on donors who were a couple of women and a few men aged 18 to 49.

With regard to this clone: As yet, its antigen is unknown.

Germline V gene lookup returns CDR1 MDHEN and CDR2 SYDVKM. Unmatched junction bases numbered 10, after V lost 5 bases and J lost 4 bases. The CDR3 runs 17 residues. Authors' methods: ImmunoSEQ supplied junction-only sequences lacking quality scores, so filtering was different. The method was immunoSEQ multiplex PCR; TCRdb's version includes in-frame clones alone and lacks a portion of them. The DNA was the basis for D and trimming; V, J and clone size are from that table. The table shows about 2.1 million clones, with roughly 95% occurring only once. Terminally differentiated effector memory CD45RA+ cells were excluded by CCR7 positive selection of CD45RO-negative cells. Overall study results and limits: When compared with the clonotypes that were shared by all four sorted-subset donors, the non-shared clonotypes turned out to have lower generation probabilities.

This TCR was sampled from a man between 18 and 35 years old in good health. Some clones in this sample may be carry-over from other donors' samples. The sequencing sample was made of naive CD8+ T cells from PBMCs. The chain links TRBV28 to TRBJ2-2; TRBD2 aligns across 10 bases. The CDR3 coding sequence is TGTGCCAGCAGTCCGGCCCTAGCGGGAGTTCTCACCGGGGAGCTGTTTTTT. Amino acids: CASSPALAGVLTGELFF.